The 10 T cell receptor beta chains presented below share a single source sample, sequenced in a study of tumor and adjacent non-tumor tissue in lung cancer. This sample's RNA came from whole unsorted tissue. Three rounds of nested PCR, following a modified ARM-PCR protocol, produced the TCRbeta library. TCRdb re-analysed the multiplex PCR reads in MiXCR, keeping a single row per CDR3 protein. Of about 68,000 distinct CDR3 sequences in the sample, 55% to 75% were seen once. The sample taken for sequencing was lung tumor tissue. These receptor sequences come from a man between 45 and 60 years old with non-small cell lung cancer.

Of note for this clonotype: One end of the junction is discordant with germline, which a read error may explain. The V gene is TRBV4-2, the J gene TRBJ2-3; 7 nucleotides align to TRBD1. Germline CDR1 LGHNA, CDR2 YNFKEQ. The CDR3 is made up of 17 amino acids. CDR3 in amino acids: CACSQDRAGGSTGTQYF. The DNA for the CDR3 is TGTGCCTGCAGCCAAGATCGGGCAGGGGGAAGCACAGGTACGCAGTATTTT.

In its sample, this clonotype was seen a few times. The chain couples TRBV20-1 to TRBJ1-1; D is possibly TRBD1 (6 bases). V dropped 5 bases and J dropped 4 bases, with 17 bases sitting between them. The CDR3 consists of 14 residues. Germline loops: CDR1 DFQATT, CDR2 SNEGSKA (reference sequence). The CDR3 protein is CSAPTLGGSTEAFF. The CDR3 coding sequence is TGCAGTGCTCCCACCTTGGGGGGCAGCACTGAAGCTTTCTTT.

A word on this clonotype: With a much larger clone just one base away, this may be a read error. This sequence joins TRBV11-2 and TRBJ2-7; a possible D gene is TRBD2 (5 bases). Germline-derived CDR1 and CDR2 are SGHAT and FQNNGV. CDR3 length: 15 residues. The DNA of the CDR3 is TGTGCCAGGAGCTACCGGCGCGGGTCCCCCTACGAGCAGTACTTC. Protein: CARSYRRGSPYEQYF.

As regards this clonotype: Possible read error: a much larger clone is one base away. In nucleotides, the CDR3 is TGTGCCAGCAACTTGGCAGATACGCAGTATTTT. It yields the protein CASNLADTQYF. The chain employs TRBV5-4 and TRBJ2-3; D is undetermined. CDR1 is SGHNT and CDR2 is YYREEE in the germline V gene (reference sequence). The CDR3 covers 11 residues.

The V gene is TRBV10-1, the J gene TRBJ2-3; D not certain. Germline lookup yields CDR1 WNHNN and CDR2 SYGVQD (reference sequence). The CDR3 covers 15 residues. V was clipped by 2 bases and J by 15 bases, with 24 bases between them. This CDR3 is CASSERAASTDTRYF. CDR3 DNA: TGCGCCAGCAGTGAGAGGGCTGCGAGCACAGATACGCGCTATTTT.

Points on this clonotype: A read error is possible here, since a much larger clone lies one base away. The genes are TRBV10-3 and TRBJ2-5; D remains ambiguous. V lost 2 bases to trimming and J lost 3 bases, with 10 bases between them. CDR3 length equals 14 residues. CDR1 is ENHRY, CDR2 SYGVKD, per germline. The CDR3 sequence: CAISEPPNKETQYF. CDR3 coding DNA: TGTGCCATCAGTGAGCCCCCTAACAAAGAGACCCAGTACTTC.

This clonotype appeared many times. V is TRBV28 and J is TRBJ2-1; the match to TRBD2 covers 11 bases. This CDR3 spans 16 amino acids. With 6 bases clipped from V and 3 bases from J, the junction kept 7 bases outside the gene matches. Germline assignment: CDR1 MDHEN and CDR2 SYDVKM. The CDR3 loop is CASRPTSGIYYNEQFF. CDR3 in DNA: TGTGCCAGCAGGCCGACTAGCGGGATTTACTACAATGAGCAGTTCTTC.

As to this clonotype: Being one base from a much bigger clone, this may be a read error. The CDR3 is CASTTPMRSNYGYTF. The CDR3 DNA reads as TGTGCCAGCACTACCCCGATGAGGTCCAACTATGGCTACACCTTC. The chain couples TRBV6-6 to TRBJ1-2, with no clear D. Germline V gene sequence: CDR1 MNHNY, CDR2 SVGAGI (reference sequence). The V end lost 7 bases, the J end lost 2 bases, and 17 bases lay between the germline ends. The CDR3 is 15 amino acids.

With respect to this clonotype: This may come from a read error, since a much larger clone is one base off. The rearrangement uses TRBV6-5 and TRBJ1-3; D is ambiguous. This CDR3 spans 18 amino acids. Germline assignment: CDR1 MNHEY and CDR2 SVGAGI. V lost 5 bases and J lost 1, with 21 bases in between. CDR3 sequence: CASSARPTVYSSGNTIYF. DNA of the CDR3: TGTGCCAGCAGTGCCCGCCCCACAGTATACTCATCTGGAAACACCATATATTTT.

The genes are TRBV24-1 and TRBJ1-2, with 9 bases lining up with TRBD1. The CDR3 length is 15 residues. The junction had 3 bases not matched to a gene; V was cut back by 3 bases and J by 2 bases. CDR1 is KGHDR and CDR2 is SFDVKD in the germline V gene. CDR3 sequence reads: CATSDTGQGNYGYTF. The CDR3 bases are TGTGCCACCAGTGATACGGGACAGGGCAACTATGGCTACACCTTC.